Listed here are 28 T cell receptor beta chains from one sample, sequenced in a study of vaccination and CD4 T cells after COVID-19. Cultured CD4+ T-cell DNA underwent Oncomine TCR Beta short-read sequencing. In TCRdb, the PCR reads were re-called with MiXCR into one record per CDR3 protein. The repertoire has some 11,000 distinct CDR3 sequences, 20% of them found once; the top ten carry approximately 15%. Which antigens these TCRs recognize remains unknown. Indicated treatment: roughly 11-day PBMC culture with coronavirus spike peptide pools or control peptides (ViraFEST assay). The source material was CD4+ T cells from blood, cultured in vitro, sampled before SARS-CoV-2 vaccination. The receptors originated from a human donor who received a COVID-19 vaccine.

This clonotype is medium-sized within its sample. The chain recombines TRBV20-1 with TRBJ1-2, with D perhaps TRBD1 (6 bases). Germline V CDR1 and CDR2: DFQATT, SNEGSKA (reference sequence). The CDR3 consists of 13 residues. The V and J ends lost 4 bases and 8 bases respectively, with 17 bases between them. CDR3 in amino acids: CSAIMDSPGGYTF. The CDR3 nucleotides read TGCAGTGCTATAATGGACAGCCCAGGCGGCTACACCTTC.

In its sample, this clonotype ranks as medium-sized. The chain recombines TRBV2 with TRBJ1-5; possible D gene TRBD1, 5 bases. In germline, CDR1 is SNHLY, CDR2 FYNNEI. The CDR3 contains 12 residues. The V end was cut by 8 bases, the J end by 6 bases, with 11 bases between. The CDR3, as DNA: TGTGCCAGCGGTGGGGCAGTTCAGCCCCAGCATTTT. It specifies CASGGAVQPQHF.

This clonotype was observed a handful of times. The CDR3 DNA is TGCAGCGCCGGAATCGGACAGGGCGCTGAAGCTTTCTTT. Amino acids: CSAGIGQGAEAFF. The chain links TRBV29-1 to TRBJ1-1; 8 bases agree with TRBD1. V trimming: 7 bases; J trimming: 6 bases; junction bases outside the gene matches: 10. CDR1 and CDR2 (germline): SQVTM, ANQGSEA. This CDR3 region has 13 residues.

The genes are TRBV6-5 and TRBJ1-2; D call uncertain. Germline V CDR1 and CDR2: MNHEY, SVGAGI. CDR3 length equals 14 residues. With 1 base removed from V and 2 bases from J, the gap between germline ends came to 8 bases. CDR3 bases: TGTGCCAGCAGTTACTATCCGGAGAACTATGGCTACACCTTC. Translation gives CASSYYPENYGYTF.

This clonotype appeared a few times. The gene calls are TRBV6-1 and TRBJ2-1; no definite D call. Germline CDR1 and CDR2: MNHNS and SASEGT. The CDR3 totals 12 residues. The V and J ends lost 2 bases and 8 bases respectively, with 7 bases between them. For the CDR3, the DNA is TGTGCCAGCAGTGAAAACCTAGATGAGCAGTTCTTC. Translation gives CASSENLDEQFF.

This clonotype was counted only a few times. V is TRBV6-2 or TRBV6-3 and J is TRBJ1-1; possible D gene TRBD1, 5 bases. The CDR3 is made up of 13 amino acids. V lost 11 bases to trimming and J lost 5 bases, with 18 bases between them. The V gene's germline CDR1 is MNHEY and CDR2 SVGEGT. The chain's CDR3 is CAGLGQGSTEAFF. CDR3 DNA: TGTGCCGGGTTAGGACAAGGGAGTACTGAAGCTTTCTTT.

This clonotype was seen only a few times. CDR3 nucleotide sequence: TGTGCCTGGAGTGGACAGGGGAATCAGCCCCAGCATTTT. Translating gives CAWSGQGNQPQHF. This chain uses TRBV30 with TRBJ1-5; TRBD1 agrees at 8 bases. In germline, CDR1 is GTSNPN, CDR2 SVGIG (reference sequence). V shed 1 base, J shed 4 bases, and the junction held 0 bases outside the gene matches. This CDR3 has 13 amino acids.

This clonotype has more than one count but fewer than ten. The CDR3 coding sequence is TGCAGCGTTGACGGGGGGAACACTGAAGCTTTCTTT. As protein: CSVDGGNTEAFF. The chain joins TRBV29-1 to TRBJ1-1; a possible D gene is TRBD1 (5 bases). V lost 3 bases and J 1 base, leaving 6 bases between the germline ends. Germline CDR1 is SQVTM and CDR2 is ANQGSEA. This CDR3 region has 12 residues.

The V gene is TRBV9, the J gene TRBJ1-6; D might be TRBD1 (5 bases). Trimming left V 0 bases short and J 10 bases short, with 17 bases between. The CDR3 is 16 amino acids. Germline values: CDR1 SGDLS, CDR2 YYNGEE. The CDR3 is CASSVDPSGSGSPLHF. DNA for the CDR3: TGTGCCAGCAGCGTAGACCCTTCAGGGTCGGGATCACCCCTCCACTTT.

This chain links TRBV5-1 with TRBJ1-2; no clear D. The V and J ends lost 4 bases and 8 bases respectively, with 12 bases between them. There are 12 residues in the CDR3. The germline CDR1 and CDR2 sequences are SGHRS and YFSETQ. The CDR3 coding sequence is TGCGCCAGCAGCGGTACCAATGAAGGCTACACCTTC. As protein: CASSGTNEGYTF.

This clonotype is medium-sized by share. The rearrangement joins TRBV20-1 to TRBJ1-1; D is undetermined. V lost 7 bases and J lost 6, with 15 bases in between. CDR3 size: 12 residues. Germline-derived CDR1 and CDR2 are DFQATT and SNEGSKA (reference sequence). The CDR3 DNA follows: TGCAGTGTCCTCCCAGCAACCGCTGAAGCTTTCTTT. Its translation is CSVLPATAEAFF.

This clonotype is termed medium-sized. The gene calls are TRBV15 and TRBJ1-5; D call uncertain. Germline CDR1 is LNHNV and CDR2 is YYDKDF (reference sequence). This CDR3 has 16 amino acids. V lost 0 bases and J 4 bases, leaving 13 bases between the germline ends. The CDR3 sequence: CATSRDPARRNQPQHF. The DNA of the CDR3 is TGTGCCACCAGCAGAGATCCGGCGAGGAGGAATCAGCCCCAGCATTTT. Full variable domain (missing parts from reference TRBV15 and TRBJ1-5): DAMVIQNPRYQVTQFGKPVTLSCSQTLNHNVMYWYQQKSSQAPKLLFHYYDKDFNNEADTPDNFQSRRPNTSFCFLDIRSPGLGDTAMYLCATSRDPARRNQPQHFGDGTRLSIL.

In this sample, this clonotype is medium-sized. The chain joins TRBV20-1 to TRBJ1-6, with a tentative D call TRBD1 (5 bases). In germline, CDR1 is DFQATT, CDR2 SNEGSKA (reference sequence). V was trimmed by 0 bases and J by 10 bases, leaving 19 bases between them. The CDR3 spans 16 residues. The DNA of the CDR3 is TGCAGTGCTAGAGATGTTATAACGGGGGAAGGCTCACCCCTCCACTTT. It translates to CSARDVITGEGSPLHF.

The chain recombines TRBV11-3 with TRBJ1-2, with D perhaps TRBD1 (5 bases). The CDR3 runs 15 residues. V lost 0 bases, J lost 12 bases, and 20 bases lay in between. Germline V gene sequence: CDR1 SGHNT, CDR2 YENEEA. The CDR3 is CASSLDPRASGLHTF. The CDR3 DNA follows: TGTGCCAGCAGCTTAGATCCCCGGGCTTCAGGGCTGCACACCTTC.

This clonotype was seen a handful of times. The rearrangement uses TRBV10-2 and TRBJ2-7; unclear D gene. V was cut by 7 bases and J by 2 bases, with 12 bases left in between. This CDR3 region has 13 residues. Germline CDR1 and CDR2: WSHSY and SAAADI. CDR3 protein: CASKSVRTYEQYF. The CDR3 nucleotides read TGCGCCAGCAAGAGTGTCAGGACCTACGAGCAGTACTTC.

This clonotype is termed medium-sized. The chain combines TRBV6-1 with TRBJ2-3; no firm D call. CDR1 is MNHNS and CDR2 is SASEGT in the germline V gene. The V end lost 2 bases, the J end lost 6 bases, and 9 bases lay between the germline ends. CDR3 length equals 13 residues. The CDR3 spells CASSERTADTQYF. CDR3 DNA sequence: TGTGCCAGCAGTGAACGTACCGCGGATACGCAGTATTTT.

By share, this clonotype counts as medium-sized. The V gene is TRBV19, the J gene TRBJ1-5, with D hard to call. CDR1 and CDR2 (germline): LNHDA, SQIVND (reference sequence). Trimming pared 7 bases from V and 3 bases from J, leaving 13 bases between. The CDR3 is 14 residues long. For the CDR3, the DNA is TGTGCCAGTACCCCAGCGGGCTACAATCAGCCCCAGCATTTT. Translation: CASTPAGYNQPQHF.

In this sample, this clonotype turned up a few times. CDR3: CASGQGTDTQYF. The CDR3 nucleotides read TGTGCCAGTGGACAGGGCACAGATACGCAGTATTTT. V usage is TRBV19 and J usage is TRBJ2-3; 7 bases match TRBD1. With 8 bases clipped from V and 1 base from J, the junction kept 0 bases outside the gene matches. This CDR3 is built from 12 residues. Germline values: CDR1 LNHDA, CDR2 SQIVND (reference sequence).

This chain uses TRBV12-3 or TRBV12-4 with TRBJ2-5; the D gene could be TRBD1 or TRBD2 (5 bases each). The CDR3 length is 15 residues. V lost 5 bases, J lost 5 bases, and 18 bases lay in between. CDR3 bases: TGTGCCAGCAGTCAACAAGGGCCCCGGGGCGAGACCCAGTACTTC. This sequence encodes CASSQQGPRGETQYF.

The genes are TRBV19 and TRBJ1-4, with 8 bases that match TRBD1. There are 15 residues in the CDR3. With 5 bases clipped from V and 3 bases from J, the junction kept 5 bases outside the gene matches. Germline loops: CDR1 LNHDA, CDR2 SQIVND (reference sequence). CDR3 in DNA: TGTGCCAGTAGTCGGACAGGGCCGGCTAATGAAAAACTGTTTTTT. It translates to CASSRTGPANEKLFF.

The CDR3 protein is CASSLKAGGHTDTQYF. The DNA for the CDR3 is TGTGCCAGCAGCTTGAAGGCGGGGGGGCACACAGATACGCAGTATTTT. This chain uses TRBV5-4 with TRBJ2-3; 9 nucleotides line up with TRBD2. This CDR3 contains 16 residues. CDR1 and CDR2 from the germline V gene are SGHNT and YYREEE (reference sequence). With 1 base clipped from V and 2 bases from J, the junction kept 5 bases outside the gene matches.

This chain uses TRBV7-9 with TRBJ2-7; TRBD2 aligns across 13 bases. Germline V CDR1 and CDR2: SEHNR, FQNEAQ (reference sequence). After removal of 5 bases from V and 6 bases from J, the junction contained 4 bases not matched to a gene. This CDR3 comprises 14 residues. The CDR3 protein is CASSKGTSGAEQYF. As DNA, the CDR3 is TGTGCCAGCAGCAAAGGGACTAGCGGGGCCGAGCAGTACTTC.

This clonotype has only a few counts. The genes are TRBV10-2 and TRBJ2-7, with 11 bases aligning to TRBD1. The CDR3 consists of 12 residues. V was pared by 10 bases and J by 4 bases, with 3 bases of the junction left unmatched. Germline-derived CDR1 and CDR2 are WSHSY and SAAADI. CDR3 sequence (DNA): TGCGCCACCGGGACAGGGGGGTACGAGCAGTACTTC. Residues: CATGTGGYEQYF.

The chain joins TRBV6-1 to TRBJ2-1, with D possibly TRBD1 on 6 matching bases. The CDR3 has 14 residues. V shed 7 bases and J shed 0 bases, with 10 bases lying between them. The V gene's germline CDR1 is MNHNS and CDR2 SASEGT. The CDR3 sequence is CASTVGASYNEQFF. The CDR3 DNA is TGTGCCAGCACAGTGGGGGCCTCCTACAATGAGCAGTTCTTC.

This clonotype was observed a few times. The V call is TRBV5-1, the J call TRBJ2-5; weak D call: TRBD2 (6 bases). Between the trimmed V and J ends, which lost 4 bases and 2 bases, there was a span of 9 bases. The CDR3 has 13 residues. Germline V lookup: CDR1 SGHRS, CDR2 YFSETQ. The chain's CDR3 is CASSRGRQETQYF. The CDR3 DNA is TGCGCCAGCAGCCGGGGGAGGCAAGAGACCCAGTACTTC. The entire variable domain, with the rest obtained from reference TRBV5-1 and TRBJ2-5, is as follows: KAGVTQTPRYLIKTRGQQVTLSCSPISGHRSVSWYQQTPGQGLQFLFEYFSETQRNKGNFPGRFSGRQFSNSRSEMNVSTLELGDSALYLCASSRGRQETQYFGPGTRLLVL.

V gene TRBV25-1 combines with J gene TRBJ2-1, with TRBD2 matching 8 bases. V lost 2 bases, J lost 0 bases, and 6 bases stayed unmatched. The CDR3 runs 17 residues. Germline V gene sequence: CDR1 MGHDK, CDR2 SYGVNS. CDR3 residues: CASSETGRGDSYNEQFF. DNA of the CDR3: TGTGCCAGCAGTGAAACAGGGCGGGGGGACTCCTACAATGAGCAGTTCTTC.

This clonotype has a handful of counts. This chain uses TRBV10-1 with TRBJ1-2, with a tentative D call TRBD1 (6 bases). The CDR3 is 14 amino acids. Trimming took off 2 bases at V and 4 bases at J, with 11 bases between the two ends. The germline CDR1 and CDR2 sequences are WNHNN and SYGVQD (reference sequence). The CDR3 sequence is CASSEHQGPYGYTF. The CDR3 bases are TGCGCCAGCAGTGAGCACCAGGGGCCCTATGGCTACACCTTC.

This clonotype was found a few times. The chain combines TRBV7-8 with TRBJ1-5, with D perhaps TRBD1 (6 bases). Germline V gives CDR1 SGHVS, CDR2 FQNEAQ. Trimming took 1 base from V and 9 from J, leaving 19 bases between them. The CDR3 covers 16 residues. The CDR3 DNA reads TGTGCCAGCAGCTTAGAGGGCAGGGGAAGGGTTGGGCCCCAGCATTTT. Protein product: CASSLEGRGRVGPQHF.